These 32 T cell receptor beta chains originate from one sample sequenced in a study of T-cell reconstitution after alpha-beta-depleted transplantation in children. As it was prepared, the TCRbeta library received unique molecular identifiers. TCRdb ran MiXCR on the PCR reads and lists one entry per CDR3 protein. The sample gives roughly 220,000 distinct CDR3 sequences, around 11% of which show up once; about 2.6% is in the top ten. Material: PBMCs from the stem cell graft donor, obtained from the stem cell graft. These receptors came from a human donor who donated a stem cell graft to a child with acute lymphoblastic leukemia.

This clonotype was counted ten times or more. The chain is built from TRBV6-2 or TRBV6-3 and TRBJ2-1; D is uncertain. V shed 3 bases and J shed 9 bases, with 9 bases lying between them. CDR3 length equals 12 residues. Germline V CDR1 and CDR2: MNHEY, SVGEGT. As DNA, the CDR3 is TGTGCCAGCAGTTATTCGGTGGGTGAGCAGTTCTTC. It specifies CASSYSVGEQFF.

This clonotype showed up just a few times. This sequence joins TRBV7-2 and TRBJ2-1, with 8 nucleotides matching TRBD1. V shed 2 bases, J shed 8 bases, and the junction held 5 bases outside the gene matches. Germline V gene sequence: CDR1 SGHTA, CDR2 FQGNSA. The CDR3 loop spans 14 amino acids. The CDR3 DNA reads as TGTGCCAGCAGCTTACGACAGGGGCACCATGAGCAGTTCTTC. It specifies CASSLRQGHHEQFF.

The CDR3 DNA reads as TGTGCCAGCAGTGTGGGGACAGAATTCTACGAGCAGTACTTC. Protein product: CASSVGTEFYEQYF. This chain connects TRBV12-3 or TRBV12-4 to TRBJ2-7; TRBD1 agrees at 7 bases. Trimming removed 5 bases from V and 3 bases from J; junction bases left unmatched: 7. The CDR3 extends over 14 amino acids.

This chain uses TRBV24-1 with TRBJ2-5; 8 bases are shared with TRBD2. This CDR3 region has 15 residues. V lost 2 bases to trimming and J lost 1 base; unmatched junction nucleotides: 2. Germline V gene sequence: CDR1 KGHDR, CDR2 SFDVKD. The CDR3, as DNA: TGTGCCACCAGTGATTGGACTAGCTCCCAAGAGACCCAGTACTTC. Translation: CATSDWTSSQETQYF.

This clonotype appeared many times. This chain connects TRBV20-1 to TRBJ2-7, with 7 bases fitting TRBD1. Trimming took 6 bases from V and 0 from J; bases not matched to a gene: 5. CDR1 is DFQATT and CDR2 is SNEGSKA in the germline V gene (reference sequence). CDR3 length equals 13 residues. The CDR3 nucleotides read TGCAGTGCACCGGGACAGAGCTCCTACGAGCAGTACTTC. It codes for CSAPGQSSYEQYF.

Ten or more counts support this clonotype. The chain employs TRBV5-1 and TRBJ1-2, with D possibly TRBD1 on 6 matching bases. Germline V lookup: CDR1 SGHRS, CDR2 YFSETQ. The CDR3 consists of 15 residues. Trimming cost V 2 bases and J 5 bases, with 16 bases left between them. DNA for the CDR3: TGCGCCAGCAGCTTTACCCAGGGGTCGAGGTATGGCTACACCTTC. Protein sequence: CASSFTQGSRYGYTF.

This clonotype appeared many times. The CDR3 loop reads CASSYGLSETQYF. CDR3 nucleotides: TGTGCCAGCAGTTACGGACTTTCAGAGACCCAGTACTTC. The V gene is TRBV6-6, the J gene TRBJ2-5, with D perhaps TRBD2 (5 bases). The ends were cut back, 2 bases at V and 4 bases at J, with 8 bases in the middle. The CDR3 loop spans 13 amino acids. Germline CDR1 is MNHNY and CDR2 is SVGAGI (reference sequence).

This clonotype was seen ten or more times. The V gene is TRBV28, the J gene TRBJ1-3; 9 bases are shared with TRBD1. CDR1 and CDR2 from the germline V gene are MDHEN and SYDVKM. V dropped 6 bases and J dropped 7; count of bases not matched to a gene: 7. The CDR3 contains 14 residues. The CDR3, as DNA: TGTGCCAGCAGCCCCGGGACAGGGTGGAACACCATATATTTT. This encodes CASSPGTGWNTIYF.

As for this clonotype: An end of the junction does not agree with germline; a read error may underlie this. This chain's CDR3 is CARSSGGGLAGLTWDTQYF. CDR3 DNA sequence: TGTGCCCGCAGTTCCGGGGGGGGACTAGCGGGTCTGACCTGGGATACGCAGTATTTT. This sequence joins TRBV12-3 or TRBV12-4 and TRBJ2-3; 12 positions match TRBD2. The length of the CDR3 is 19 residues.

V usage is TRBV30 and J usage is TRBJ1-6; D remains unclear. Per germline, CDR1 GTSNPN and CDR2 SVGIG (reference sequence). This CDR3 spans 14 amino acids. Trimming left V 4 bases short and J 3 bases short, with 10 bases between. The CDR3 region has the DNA TGTGCCTGGACCCGGGCGGGCTATAATTCACCCCTCCACTTT. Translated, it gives CAWTRAGYNSPLHF. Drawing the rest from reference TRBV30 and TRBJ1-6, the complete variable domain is SQTIHQWPATLVQPVGSPLSLECTVEGTSNPNLYWYRQAAGRGLQLLFYSVGIGQISSEVPQNLSASRPQDRQFILSSKKLLLSDSGFYLCAWTRAGYNSPLHFGNGTRLTVT.

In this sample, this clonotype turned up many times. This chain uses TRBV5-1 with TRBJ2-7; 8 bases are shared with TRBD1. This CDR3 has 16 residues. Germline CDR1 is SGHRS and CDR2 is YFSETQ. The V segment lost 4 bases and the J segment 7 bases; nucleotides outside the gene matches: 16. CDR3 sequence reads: CASSAEPGGSHLEQYF. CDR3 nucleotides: TGCGCCAGCAGCGCAGAACCAGGGGGCAGCCATTTGGAGCAGTACTTC. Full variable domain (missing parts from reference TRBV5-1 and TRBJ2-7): KAGVTQTPRYLIKTRGQQVTLSCSPISGHRSVSWYQQTPGQGLQFLFEYFSETQRNKGNFPGRFSGRQFSNSRSEMNVSTLELGDSALYLCASSAEPGGSHLEQYFGPGTRLTVT.

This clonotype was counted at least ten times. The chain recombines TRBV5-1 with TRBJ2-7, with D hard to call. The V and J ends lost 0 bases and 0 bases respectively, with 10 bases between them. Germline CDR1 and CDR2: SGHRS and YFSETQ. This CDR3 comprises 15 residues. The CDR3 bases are TGCGCCAGCAGCTTGGTATTGGGATCCTCCTACGAGCAGTACTTC. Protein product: CASSLVLGSSYEQYF.

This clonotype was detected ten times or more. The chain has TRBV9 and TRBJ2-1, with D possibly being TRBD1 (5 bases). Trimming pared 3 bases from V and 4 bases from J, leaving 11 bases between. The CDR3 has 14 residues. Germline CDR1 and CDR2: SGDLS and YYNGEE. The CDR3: CASSATPGYNEQFF. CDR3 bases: TGTGCCAGCAGCGCAACCCCAGGGTACAATGAGCAGTTCTTC. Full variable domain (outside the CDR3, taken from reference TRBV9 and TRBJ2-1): DSGVTQTPKHLITATGQRVTLRCSPRSGDLSVYWYQQSLDQGLQFLIQYYNGEERAKGNILERFSAQQFPDLHSELNLSSLELGDSALYFCASSATPGYNEQFFGPGTRLTVL.

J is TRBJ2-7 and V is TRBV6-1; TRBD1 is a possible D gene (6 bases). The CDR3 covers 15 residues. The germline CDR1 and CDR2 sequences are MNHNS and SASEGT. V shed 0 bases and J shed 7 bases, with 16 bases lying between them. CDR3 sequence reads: CASSEALRTAREQYF. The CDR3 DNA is TGTGCCAGCAGTGAAGCGCTGCGGACAGCACGGGAGCAGTACTTC.

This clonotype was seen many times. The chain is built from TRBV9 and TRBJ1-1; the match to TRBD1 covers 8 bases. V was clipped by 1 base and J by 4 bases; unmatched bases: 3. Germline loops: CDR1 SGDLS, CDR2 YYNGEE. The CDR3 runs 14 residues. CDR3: CASSVQGAPTEAFF. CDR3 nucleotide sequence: TGTGCCAGCAGCGTACAGGGGGCGCCCACTGAAGCTTTCTTT. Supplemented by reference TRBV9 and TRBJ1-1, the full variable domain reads DSGVTQTPKHLITATGQRVTLRCSPRSGDLSVYWYQQSLDQGLQFLIQYYNGEERAKGNILERFSAQQFPDLHSELNLSSLELGDSALYFCASSVQGAPTEAFFGQGTRLTVV.

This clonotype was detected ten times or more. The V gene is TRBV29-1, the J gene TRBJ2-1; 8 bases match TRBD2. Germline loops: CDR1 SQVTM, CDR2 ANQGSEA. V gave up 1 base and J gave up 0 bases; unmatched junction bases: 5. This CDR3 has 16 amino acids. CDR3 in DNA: TGCAGCGTTGAAGGGCTAGCGGGCCTCTCCTACAATGAGCAGTTCTTC. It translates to CSVEGLAGLSYNEQFF.

CDR3: CASSSTSGRGNEQFF. The CDR3 DNA reads as TGTGCCAGCAGCTCTACTAGCGGGAGGGGTAATGAGCAGTTCTTC. The chain recombines TRBV7-2 with TRBJ2-1; TRBD2 agrees at 13 bases. Germline V gene data show CDR1 as SGHTA and CDR2 as FQGNSA. CDR3 length equals 15 residues. The ends lost 4 bases at V and 7 bases at J; junction bases unmatched: 4.

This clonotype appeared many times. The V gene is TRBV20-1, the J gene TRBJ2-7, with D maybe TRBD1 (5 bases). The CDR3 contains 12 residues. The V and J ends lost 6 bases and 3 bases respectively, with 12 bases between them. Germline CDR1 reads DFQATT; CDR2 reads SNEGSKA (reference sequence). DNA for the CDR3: TGCAGTGCCTCGACAGAAGTCTACGAGCAGTACTTC. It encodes CSASTEVYEQYF.

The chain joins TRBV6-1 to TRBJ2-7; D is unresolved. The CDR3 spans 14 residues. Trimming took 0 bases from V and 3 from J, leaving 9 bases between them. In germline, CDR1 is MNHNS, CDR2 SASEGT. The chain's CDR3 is CASSEAWASYEQYF. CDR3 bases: TGTGCCAGCAGTGAAGCGTGGGCCAGCTACGAGCAGTACTTC.

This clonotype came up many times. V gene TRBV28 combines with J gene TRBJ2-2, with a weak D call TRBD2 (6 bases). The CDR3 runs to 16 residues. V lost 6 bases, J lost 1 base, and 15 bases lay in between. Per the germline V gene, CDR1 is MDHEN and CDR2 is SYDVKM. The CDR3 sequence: CASSATGTRNTGELFF. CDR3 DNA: TGTGCCAGCAGCGCTACCGGGACTCGGAACACCGGGGAGCTGTTTTTT.

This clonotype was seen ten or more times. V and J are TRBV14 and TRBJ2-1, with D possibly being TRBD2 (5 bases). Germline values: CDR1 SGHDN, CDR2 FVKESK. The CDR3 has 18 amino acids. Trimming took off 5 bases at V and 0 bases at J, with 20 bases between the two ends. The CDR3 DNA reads TGTGCCAGCAGCTATTTAACCAGTTGGGAGAGCTCCTACAATGAGCAGTTCTTC. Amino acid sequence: CASSYLTSWESSYNEQFF.

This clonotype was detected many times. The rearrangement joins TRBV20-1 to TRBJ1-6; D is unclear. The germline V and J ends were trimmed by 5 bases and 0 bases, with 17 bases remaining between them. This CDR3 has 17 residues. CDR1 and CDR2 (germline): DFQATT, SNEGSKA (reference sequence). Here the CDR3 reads CSAENITSDSYNSPLHF. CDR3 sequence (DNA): TGCAGTGCTGAAAACATAACATCGGACTCCTATAATTCACCCCTCCACTTT.

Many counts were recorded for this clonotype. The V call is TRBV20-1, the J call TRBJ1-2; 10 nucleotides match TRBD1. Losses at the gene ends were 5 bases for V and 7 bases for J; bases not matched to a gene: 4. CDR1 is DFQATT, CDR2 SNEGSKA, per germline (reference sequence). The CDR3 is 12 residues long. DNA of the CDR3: TGCAGTGCTCCGCGACAGGGGGCTGGCTACACCTTC. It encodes CSAPRQGAGYTF.

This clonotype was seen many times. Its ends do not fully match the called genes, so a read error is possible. CDR3: CASSQDSNFLPLGNF. The CDR3, as DNA: TGTGCCAGCAGCCAAGATTCGAACTTCCTGCCTCTCGGAAATTTC. J is TRBJ1-2 and V is TRBV3-1, with no clear D. This CDR3 has 15 amino acids. The germline gives CDR1 LGHDT, CDR2 YNNKEL (reference sequence). Filled out from reference TRBV3-1 and TRBJ1-2, the complete variable domain reads DTAVSQTPKYLVTQMGNDKSIKCEQNLGHDTMYWYKQDSKKFLKIMFSYNNKELIINETVPNRFSPKSPDKAHLNLHINSLELGDSAVYFCASSQDSNFLPLGNFGSGTRLTVV.

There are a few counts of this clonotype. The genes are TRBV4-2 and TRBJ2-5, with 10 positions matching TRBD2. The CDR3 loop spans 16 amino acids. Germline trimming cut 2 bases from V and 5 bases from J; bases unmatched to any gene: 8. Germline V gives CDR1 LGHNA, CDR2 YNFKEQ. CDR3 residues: CASSQTLAGARETQYF. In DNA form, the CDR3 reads TGTGCCAGCAGCCAAACGCTAGCGGGAGCACGGGAGACCCAGTACTTC.

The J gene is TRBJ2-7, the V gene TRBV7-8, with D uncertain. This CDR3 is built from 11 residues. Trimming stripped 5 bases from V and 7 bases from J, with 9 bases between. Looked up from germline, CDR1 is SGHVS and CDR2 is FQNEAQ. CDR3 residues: CASSQTREQYF. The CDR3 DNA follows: TGTGCCAGCAGCCAGACACGAGAGCAGTACTTC.

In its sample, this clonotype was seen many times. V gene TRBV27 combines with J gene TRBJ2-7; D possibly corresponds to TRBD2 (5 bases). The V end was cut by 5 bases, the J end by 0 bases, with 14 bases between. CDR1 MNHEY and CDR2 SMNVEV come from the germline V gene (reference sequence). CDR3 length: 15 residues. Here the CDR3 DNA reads TGTGCCAGCAGTCCCCGGGGTGCTAGCTCCTACGAGCAGTACTTC. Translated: CASSPRGASSYEQYF.

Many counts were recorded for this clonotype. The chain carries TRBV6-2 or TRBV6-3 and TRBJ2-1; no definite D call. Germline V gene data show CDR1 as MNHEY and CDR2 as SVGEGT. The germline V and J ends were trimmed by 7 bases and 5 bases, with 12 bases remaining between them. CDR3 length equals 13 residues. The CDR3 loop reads CASTKGYNNEQFF. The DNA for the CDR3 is TGTGCCAGCACCAAAGGGTACAACAATGAGCAGTTCTTC.

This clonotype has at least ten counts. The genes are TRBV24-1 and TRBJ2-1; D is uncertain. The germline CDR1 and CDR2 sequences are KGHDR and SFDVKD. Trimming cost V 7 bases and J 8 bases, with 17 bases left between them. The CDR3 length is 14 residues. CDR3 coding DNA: TGTGCCACCAGCCCCGGGTCCTTAAGAGATGAGCAGTTCTTC. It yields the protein CATSPGSLRDEQFF.

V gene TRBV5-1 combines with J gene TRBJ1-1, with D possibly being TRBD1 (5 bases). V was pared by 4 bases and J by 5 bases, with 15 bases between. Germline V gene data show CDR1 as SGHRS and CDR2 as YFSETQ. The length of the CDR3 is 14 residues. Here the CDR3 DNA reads TGCGCCAGCAGCCCCCCAGGGACGTTGACTGAAGCTTTCTTT. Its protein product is CASSPPGTLTEAFF.

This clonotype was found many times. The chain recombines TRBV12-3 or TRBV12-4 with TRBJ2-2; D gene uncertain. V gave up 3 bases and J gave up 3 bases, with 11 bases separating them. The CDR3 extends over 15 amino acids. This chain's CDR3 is CASSFLFGDTGELFF. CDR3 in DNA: TGTGCCAGCAGTTTCCTTTTTGGGGACACCGGGGAGCTGTTTTTT.

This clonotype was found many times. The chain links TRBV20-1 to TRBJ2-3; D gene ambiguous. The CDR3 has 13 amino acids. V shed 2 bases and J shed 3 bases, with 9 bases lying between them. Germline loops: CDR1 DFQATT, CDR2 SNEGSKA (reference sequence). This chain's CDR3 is CSARLPQTDTQYF. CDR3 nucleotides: TGCAGTGCTAGACTCCCACAGACAGATACGCAGTATTTT.